A single sample gave rise to the 8 T cell receptor beta chains below, sequenced in a study of CD8+ T cells in alopecia areata. The treatment: oral pan-JAK inhibitor, 5-10 mg twice daily. Following RNA extraction, reverse transcription yielded cDNA that acted as the sequencing template. The data were produced by immunoSEQ multiplex PCR, yet TCRdb's version contains in-frame clones alone and is incomplete. Seen here are approximately 210,000 clones, around three fifths observed once, and the top ten hold 0.85% to 1.3%. Specimen: CD4+ T cells sorted from blood, collected at week 24, from a patient treated with tofacitinib. These receptors all stem from a human donor with alopecia areata.

The V gene is TRBV29-1, the J gene TRBJ1-1, with D possibly being TRBD1 (6 bases). Per germline, CDR1 SQVTM and CDR2 ANQGSEA. Trimming took off 7 bases at V and 6 bases at J, with 18 bases between the two ends. The CDR3 contains 13 residues. The CDR3 loop reads CSARAGAGAEAFF. The CDR3 DNA follows: TGCAGCGCCCGAGCGGGGGCAGGGGCTGAAGCTTTCTTT. The full variable domain, rest sourced from reference TRBV29-1 and TRBJ1-1, is SAVISQKPSRDICQRGTSLTIQCQVDSQVTMMFWYRQQPGQSLTLIATANQGSEATYESGFVIDKFPISRPNLTFSTLTVSNMSPEDSSIYLCSARAGAGAEAFFGQGTRLTVV.

As concerns this clone: Other DNA sequences within the sample encode an identical CDR3. The CDR3 DNA sequence: TGCAGCGTTGAAGGGGGCACAGATACGCAGTATTTT. As protein: CSVEGGTDTQYF. This chain connects TRBV29-1 to TRBJ2-3; D uncertain. Per the germline V gene, CDR1 is SQVTM and CDR2 is ANQGSEA. The V gene lost 1 base and the J gene lost 1 base, with 3 bases spanning the gap. The CDR3 consists of 12 residues.

This clone has a handful of counts. V usage is TRBV30 and J usage is TRBJ1-1; TRBD1 might be the D (5 bases). Looked up from germline, CDR1 is GTSNPN and CDR2 is SVGIG (reference sequence). The CDR3 runs 10 residues. V was cut by 8 bases and J by 6 bases, with 10 bases left in between. CDR3 nucleotides: TGTGCCGGGACGGCAGCTGAAGCTTTCTTT. Its translation: CAGTAAEAFF.

The chain is built from TRBV9 and TRBJ2-7; 9 bases line up with TRBD2. V was clipped by 2 bases and J by 6 bases; unmatched bases: 12. The CDR3 is made up of 16 amino acids. Germline values: CDR1 SGDLS, CDR2 YYNGEE. The DNA for the CDR3 is TGTGCCAGCAGCGTCCCCGGGAAGCGGGGGGATCTCGAGCAGTACTTC. Protein: CASSVPGKRGDLEQYF.

J is TRBJ1-2 and V is TRBV7-9; D may be TRBD1 (6 bases). V gave up 2 bases and J gave up 1 base, with 11 bases separating them. From germline, CDR1 is SEHNR and CDR2 FQNEAQ (reference sequence). This CDR3 region has 15 residues. The CDR3 loop reads CASSLPGQNNYGYTF. CDR3 DNA: TGTGCCAGCAGCTTACCCGGACAGAATAACTATGGCTACACCTTC.

The gene calls are TRBV21-1 and TRBJ1-5. TRBV21-1 is classified as a pseudogene. This CDR3 contains 18 residues. CDR3 in DNA: TGTGCCAGCAGCAAACCGGGACTAGGTAGGGGAAGCAATCAGCCCCAGCATTTT. This sequence encodes CASSKPGLGRGSNQPQHF.

The chain has TRBV2 and TRBJ2-2, with 9 nucleotides matching TRBD2. The CDR3 has 15 amino acids. V trimming: 5 bases; J trimming: 2 bases; junction bases outside the gene matches: 3. Germline V lookup: CDR1 SNHLY, CDR2 FYNNEI. CDR3 residues: CASSLAGENTGELFF. The CDR3 region has the DNA TGTGCCAGCAGTTTAGCGGGGGAAAACACCGGGGAGCTGTTTTTT.

The chain combines TRBV5-4 with TRBJ1-4, with TRBD1 as a possible D gene (5 bases). Germline V gene lookup returns CDR1 SGHNT and CDR2 YYREEE (reference sequence). CDR3 length equals 14 residues. Trimming took 0 bases from V and 8 from J, leaving 11 bases between them. Here the CDR3 reads CASSLEARGEKLFF. In DNA form, the CDR3 reads TGTGCCAGCAGCTTGGAGGCACGGGGCGAAAAACTGTTTTTT.